The sequence of this T cell receptor beta chain was determined in a study of regulatory T cells in long-lasting Graves disease. Relying on iRepertoire HTBI primers and Arm-PCR of CDR3 regions, the team built TCR beta libraries. A single record per CDR3 protein comes from TCRdb applying MiXCR to the multiplex PCR reads. The sample lists 360,000 or so distinct CDR3 sequences, roughly 23% occurring once. As to time point: persistent/refractory GD, antithyroid drugs over 5 years with positive TRAb. Isolated PBMC RNA provided the starting material for the TCR library. This CDR3 contains 14 residues. V was cut by 3 bases and J by 0 bases, with 11 bases left in between. Germline CDR1 SQVTM, CDR2 ANQGSEA.

The sequences come from peripheral blood mononuclear cells (PBMCs), collected when the disease was refractory, from a patient treated with antithyroid drugs. The TCR originated in a woman between 40 and 55 years old with Graves disease. The chain has TRBV29-1 and TRBJ1-2, with D tentatively TRBD1 (5 bases). The CDR3 region is CSVEDTSANYGYTF. Written as DNA, the CDR3 is TGCAGCGTTGAGGACACCTCTGCTAACTATGGCTACACCTTC.